Listed here is a single T cell receptor (beta chain). The data stem from a study of patients and donors after allogeneic stem cell transplantation. TCRdb ran MiXCR on the RT-PCR reads and lists one entry per CDR3 protein. The data contain a few hundred thousand distinct CDR3 sequences, around 40% of them singletons. Input material: blood, either unsorted or a sorted T cell fraction (not recorded which). The origin of this receptor is a human donor who was either an allogeneic HSCT recipient or a stem cell or donor lymphocyte infusion donor (not recorded which). It is not recorded whose cells these are; they may come from a transplant donor.

CDR3 DNA sequence: TGTGCCAGCAGAAATAACTCTGGAAACACCATATATTTT. It yields the protein CASRNNSGNTIYF. The V call is TRBV3-1, the J call TRBJ1-3; D gene ambiguous. Trimming removed 6 bases from V and 0 bases from J, with 6 bases in between. CDR3 size: 13 residues. Per germline, CDR1 LGHDT and CDR2 YNNKEL (reference sequence).